This T cell receptor (beta chain) comes out of a study of early T cells in non-severe SARS-CoV-2 infection. At least ten counts were recorded for this clonotype. There are 14 residues in the CDR3. Unmatched junction bases numbered 4, after V lost 4 bases and J lost 2 bases. Germline lookup yields CDR1 SQVTM and CDR2 ANQGSEA. One entry per CDR3 protein, called by TCRdb with MiXCR from the 5' RACE reads. The table records 45,000 to 55,000 distinct CDR3 sequences, 5.5% to 7.5% of them present only once. The rearrangement uses TRBV29-1 and TRBJ1-3; 8 nucleotides match TRBD1. The receptor was isolated from an adult who was a healthcare worker with PCR-confirmed SARS-CoV-2 infection or an uninfected control (not recorded which). The specimen sequenced was whole blood. CDR3 sequence (DNA): TGCAGCGTTGGTAACAGGGGGGCTGGAAACACCATATATTTT. It yields the protein CSVGNRGAGNTIYF.